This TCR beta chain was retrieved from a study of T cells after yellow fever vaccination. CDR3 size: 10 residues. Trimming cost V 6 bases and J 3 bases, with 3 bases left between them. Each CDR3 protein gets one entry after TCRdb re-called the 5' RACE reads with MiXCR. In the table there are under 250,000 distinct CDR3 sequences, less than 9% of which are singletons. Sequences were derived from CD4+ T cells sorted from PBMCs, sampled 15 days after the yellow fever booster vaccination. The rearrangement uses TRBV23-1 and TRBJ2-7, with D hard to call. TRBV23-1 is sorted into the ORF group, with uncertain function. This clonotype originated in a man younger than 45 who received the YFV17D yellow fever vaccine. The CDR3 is CASRVYEQYF. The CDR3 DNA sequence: TGCGCCAGCAGGGTCTACGAGCAGTACTTC.